Listed below are T cell receptor beta chains from one sample, sequenced in a study of long-term antiretroviral therapy in people with HIV. The assay was immunoSEQ multiplex PCR, and TCRdb's table has in-frame clones only and misses some. The data show 25,000 to 35,000 clones, with around 78% seen just once and roughly 8.2% held by the top ten. Sequencing used unsorted PBMCs, obtained 3.1 years after starting antiretroviral therapy. These receptor sequences come from a woman in her forties or fifties with HIV. CDR3s include the opening cysteine and the closing phenylalanine or tryptophan. Fields, in order: clone size, V gene, J gene, D gene, CDR3 protein, CDR3 DNA. The D gene is left open where the match is weak. Clone size appears in some rows only: once, few, many, or a class for an expanded clone.

clone size: NA; V gene: TRBV19; J gene: TRBJ2-3; D gene: NA; CDR3 protein: CASTVWGTDTQYF; CDR3 DNA: TGTGCCAGTACGGTATGGGGCACAGATACGCAGTATTTT
clone size: NA; V gene: TRBV12-5; J gene: TRBJ2-3; D gene: NA; CDR3 protein: CASGLDRAWSTDTQYF; CDR3 DNA: TGTGCTAGTGGTTTGGACAGGGCATGGAGCACAGATACGCAGTATTTT
clone size: NA; V gene: TRBV5-6; J gene: TRBJ2-5; D gene: NA; CDR3 protein: CASSTQETQYF; CDR3 DNA: TGTGCCAGCAGCACACAAGAGACCCAGTACTTC
clone size: NA; V gene: TRBV2; J gene: TRBJ1-6; D gene: TRBD1; CDR3 protein: CATLEGDRDNSPLHF; CDR3 DNA: TGTGCCACCCTGGAAGGGGACAGGGATAATTCACCCCTCCACTTT
clone size: NA; V gene: TRBV6-1; J gene: TRBJ1-2; D gene: NA; CDR3 protein: CARADTTDGYTF; CDR3 DNA: TGTGCCAGGGCTGATACTACAGATGGCTACACCTTC
clone size: few; V gene: TRBV2; J gene: TRBJ2-1; D gene: NA; CDR3 protein: CASRYLGLADFDEQFF; CDR3 DNA: TGTGCCAGCAGGTACCTCGGACTGGCTGATTTTGATGAGCAGTTCTTC
clone size: NA; V gene: TRBV11-2; J gene: TRBJ2-1; D gene: TRBD2; CDR3 protein: CASSTGAGGFEQFF; CDR3 DNA: TGTGCCAGCAGCACCGGGGCGGGGGGGTTTGAGCAGTTCTTC
clone size: NA; V gene: TRBV19; J gene: TRBJ2-5; D gene: NA; CDR3 protein: CASSISGGEGETQYF; CDR3 DNA: TGTGCCAGTAGTATCTCCGGTGGGGAAGGAGAGACCCAGTACTTC
clone size: NA; V gene: TRBV6-5; J gene: TRBJ2-3; D gene: NA; CDR3 protein: CASTYYGGADTQYF; CDR3 DNA: TGTGCCAGCACCTACTACGGGGGAGCAGATACGCAGTATTTT
clone size: NA; V gene: TRBV4-1; J gene: TRBJ2-1; D gene: NA; CDR3 protein: CASSQPTLTMYNEQFF; CDR3 DNA: TGCGCCAGCAGCCAACCGACCTTGACAATGTACAATGAGCAGTTCTTC
clone size: few; V gene: TRBV27; J gene: TRBJ2-1; D gene: NA; CDR3 protein: CASSFAGPAWNEQFF; CDR3 DNA: TGTGCCAGCAGTTTTGCGGGACCGGCATGGAATGAGCAGTTCTTC
clone size: few; V gene: TRBV7-9; J gene: TRBJ1-2; D gene: NA; CDR3 protein: CASSPGAWVDYGYTF; CDR3 DNA: TGTGCCAGCAGCCCCGGTGCCTGGGTTGACTATGGCTACACCTTC
clone size: NA; V gene: TRBV6-5; J gene: TRBJ1-2; D gene: NA; CDR3 protein: CASSYSSTLYGYTF; CDR3 DNA: TGTGCCAGCAGTTACTCGTCGACACTCTATGGCTACACCTTC
clone size: NA; V gene: TRBV5-1; J gene: TRBJ1-5; D gene: NA; CDR3 protein: CASSVDGSNQPQHF; CDR3 DNA: TGCGCCAGCAGCGTCGACGGGAGCAATCAGCCCCAGCATTTT
clone size: NA; V gene: TRBV30; J gene: TRBJ1-2; D gene: NA; CDR3 protein: CAWSPGWDTYGYTF; CDR3 DNA: TGTGCCTGGAGTCCTGGCTGGGACACCTATGGCTACACCTTC
clone size: medium-sized; V gene: TRBV11-2; J gene: TRBJ2-2; D gene: TRBD2; CDR3 protein: CASSYGLAAGELFF; CDR3 DNA: TGTGCCAGCAGCTATGGACTAGCGGCCGGGGAGCTGTTTTTT
clone size: NA; V gene: TRBV5-1; J gene: TRBJ1-2; D gene: TRBD1; CDR3 protein: CASRTAGGSNYGYTF; CDR3 DNA: TGCGCCAGCAGAACCGCAGGGGGGTCCAACTATGGCTACACCTTC
clone size: NA; V gene: TRBV7-9; J gene: TRBJ1-6; D gene: TRBD1; CDR3 protein: CASSSGQKTPLHF; CDR3 DNA: TGTGCCAGCAGCTCGGGACAGAAAACACCCCTCCACTTT
clone size: few; V gene: TRBV19; J gene: TRBJ1-3; D gene: TRBD1; CDR3 protein: CASREQGAGNTIYF; CDR3 DNA: TGTGCCAGTAGAGAACAGGGGGCTGGAAACACCATATATTTT
clone size: NA; V gene: TRBV5-1; J gene: TRBJ2-3; D gene: TRBD2; CDR3 protein: CASSLAGTSGGAADTQYF; CDR3 DNA: TGCGCCAGCAGCTTGGCTGGGACTAGCGGGGGGGCGGCAGATACGCAGTATTTT
clone size: NA; V gene: TRBV18; J gene: TRBJ2-3; D gene: TRBD2; CDR3 protein: CASSPGLAGGPGPDTQYF; CDR3 DNA: TGTGCCAGCTCACCGGGACTAGCGGGGGGGCCGGGCCCAGATACGCAGTATTTT
clone size: NA; V gene: TRBV7-6; J gene: TRBJ2-1; D gene: NA; CDR3 protein: CASSPTPSSYNEQFF; CDR3 DNA: TGTGCCAGCAGCCCTACACCCAGCTCCTACAATGAGCAGTTCTTC
clone size: NA; V gene: TRBV6-1; J gene: TRBJ2-5; D gene: NA; CDR3 protein: CASSDWGARMIGTQYF; CDR3 DNA: TGTGCCAGCAGTGATTGGGGGGCGCGGATGATAGGGACCCAGTACTTC
clone size: NA; V gene: TRBV29-1; J gene: TRBJ2-2; D gene: NA; CDR3 protein: CSVERSRNTGELFF; CDR3 DNA: TGCAGCGTTGAAAGGTCGAGGAACACCGGGGAGCTGTTTTTT
clone size: NA; V gene: TRBV7-9; J gene: TRBJ1-1; D gene: NA; CDR3 protein: CASSLERRVNTEAFF; CDR3 DNA: TGTGCCAGCAGCTTAGAGAGACGGGTGAACACTGAAGCTTTCTTT
clone size: NA; V gene: TRBV7-8; J gene: TRBJ1-2; D gene: NA; CDR3 protein: CASSWGIYGYTF; CDR3 DNA: TGTGCCAGCAGCTGGGGAATCTATGGCTACACCTTC
clone size: NA; V gene: TRBV15; J gene: TRBJ2-2; D gene: NA; CDR3 protein: CATFSMFELTGELFF; CDR3 DNA: TGTGCCACCTTTTCTATGTTCGAGCTCACCGGGGAGCTGTTTTTT
clone size: NA; V gene: TRBV30; J gene: TRBJ1-1; D gene: NA; CDR3 protein: CAWSVVAGMNTEAFF; CDR3 DNA: TGTGCCTGGAGTGTCGTGGCGGGGATGAACACTGAAGCTTTCTTT
clone size: few; V gene: TRBV11-2; J gene: TRBJ2-7; D gene: TRBD1; CDR3 protein: CASSPGTGGREQYF; CDR3 DNA: TGTGCCAGCAGCCCCGGGACAGGAGGTCGCGAGCAGTACTTC
clone size: few; V gene: TRBV2; J gene: TRBJ1-6; D gene: NA; CDR3 protein: CASSDGGSNNSPLHF; CDR3 DNA: TGTGCCAGCAGTGATGGAGGGTCCAATAATTCACCCCTCCACTTT